These 31 T cell receptor beta chains share one sample of origin, sequenced in a study of T cells after yellow fever vaccination. MiXCR, applied by TCRdb to the 5' RACE reads, yields one record per CDR3 protein. This sample has 200,000 to 300,000 distinct CDR3 sequences, with more than 3.5% found just once. The source material was PBMCs, sampled 15 days after the yellow fever booster vaccination. The receptor source for this set is a man aged 18 to 29 who received the YFV17D yellow fever vaccine.

This clonotype was recorded at least ten times. The rearrangement uses TRBV7-2 and TRBJ2-1; D is possibly TRBD2 (5 bases). The CDR3 totals 13 residues. V was shortened by 3 bases and J by 9 bases, with 12 bases between the two germline ends. Per germline, CDR1 SGHTA and CDR2 FQGNSA. CDR3 sequence (DNA): TGTGCCAGCAGCTTCACTAGGGATGGTGAGCAGTTCTTC. Its protein product is CASSFTRDGEQFF.

This clonotype was counted ten times or more. The rearrangement joins TRBV3-1 to TRBJ2-7; the D is unclear. The germline CDR1 and CDR2 sequences are LGHDT and YNNKEL (reference sequence). The CDR3 contains 16 residues. V lost 0 bases to trimming and J lost 1 base, with 13 bases between them. This CDR3 reads CASSQDLRRPSYEQYF. CDR3 DNA sequence: TGTGCCAGCAGCCAAGATCTCCGCCGGCCTTCCTACGAGCAGTACTTC.

The sample holds many counts of this clonotype. V is TRBV7-2 and J is TRBJ2-2, with D tentatively TRBD2 (6 bases). The V end lost 2 bases, the J end lost 3 bases, and 10 bases lay between the germline ends. This CDR3 region has 15 residues. Germline CDR1 reads SGHTA; CDR2 reads FQGNSA. The CDR3 DNA follows: TGTGCCAGCAGCTTATCGGCGGGATACACCGGGGAGCTGTTTTTT. Its translation: CASSLSAGYTGELFF.

The chain carries TRBV7-2 and TRBJ2-2; D ambiguous. CDR3 length: 12 amino acids. CDR1 and CDR2 (germline): SGHTA, FQGNSA. Trimming took 4 bases from V and 6 from J, leaving 6 bases between them. This chain's CDR3 is CASSSRAGELFF. The CDR3 region has the DNA TGTGCCAGCAGCTCGAGAGCCGGGGAGCTGTTTTTT.

Ten or more counts support this clonotype. The rearrangement uses TRBV7-9 and TRBJ2-3; 12 bases map to TRBD2. From germline, CDR1 is SEHNR and CDR2 FQNEAQ (reference sequence). V was pared by 3 bases and J by 7 bases, with 5 bases of the junction left unmatched. The CDR3 is 15 amino acids. CDR3 amino acids: CASSLTSGGLYTQYF. CDR3 bases: TGTGCCAGCAGCTTGACTAGCGGGGGACTGTATACGCAGTATTTT.

The chain recombines TRBV30 with TRBJ1-5; tentative D call: TRBD1 (5 bases). Germline-derived CDR1 and CDR2 are GTSNPN and SVGIG (reference sequence). Trimming shortened V by 2 bases and J by 11 bases, and 25 bases separated the two germline ends. The CDR3 has 16 amino acids. CDR3 sequence: CAWSKRGGHTEMAQHF. The CDR3 DNA reads as TGTGCCTGGAGTAAACGGGGCGGACACACAGAAATGGCCCAGCATTTT. Based on the CDR3 plus reference TRBV30 and TRBJ1-5, the full variable domain is SQTIHQWPATLVQPVGSPLSLECTVEGTSNPNLYWYRQAAGRGLQLLFYSVGIGQISSEVPQNLSASRPQDRQFILSSKKLLLSDSGFYLCAWSKRGGHTEMAQHFGDGTRLSIL.

The sample holds many counts of this clonotype. V gene TRBV4-3 combines with J gene TRBJ2-3; 16 nucleotides agree with TRBD2. The V gene end was trimmed by 4 bases and the J gene end by 5 bases; junction bases not matched to a gene: 9. The CDR3 contains 18 residues. The V gene's germline CDR1 is LGHNA and CDR2 YSLEER. CDR3 in DNA: TGCGCCAGCAGCCCGGGACTAGCGGGGGGGCCGGTTCAAGATACGCAGTATTTT. Protein product: CASSPGLAGGPVQDTQYF.

This clonotype showed up many times. The chain combines TRBV20-1 with TRBJ1-5; D perhaps matches TRBD1 (5 bases). The CDR3 loop spans 13 amino acids. Germline CDR1 is DFQATT and CDR2 is SNEGSKA (reference sequence). V lost 2 bases and J lost 5, with 10 bases in between. DNA of the CDR3: TGCAGTGCTAGAAACCAGGGCGATCAGCCCCAGCATTTT. Amino acid sequence: CSARNQGDQPQHF.

This clonotype was observed at least ten times. The rearrangement links TRBV7-9 to TRBJ2-3; possible D gene TRBD2, 6 bases. Germline V gene lookup returns CDR1 SEHNR and CDR2 FQNEAQ (reference sequence). The CDR3 is 15 residues long. V was pared by 1 base and J by 3 bases, with 11 bases between. DNA of the CDR3: TGTGCCAGCAGCTTAGGCCCACGGGAGACAGATACGCAGTATTTT. Translation gives CASSLGPRETDTQYF.

In this sample, this clonotype turned up many times. This chain uses TRBV11-2 with TRBJ1-2, with TRBD1 as a possible D gene (5 bases). In germline, CDR1 is SGHAT, CDR2 FQNNGV. Trimming stripped 3 bases from V and 5 bases from J, with 16 bases between. The CDR3 spans 15 residues. CDR3 sequence: CASSFDSKLTYGYTF. The DNA for the CDR3 is TGTGCCAGCAGCTTCGACAGCAAACTCACTTATGGCTACACCTTC.

The sample holds many counts of this clonotype. This rearrangement joins TRBV4-1 to TRBJ1-2, with 8 bases lining up with TRBD1. Per the germline V gene, CDR1 is MGHRA and CDR2 is YSYEKL. V trimming: 1 base; J trimming: 2 bases; junction bases outside the gene matches: 12. The CDR3 extends over 18 amino acids. In DNA, the CDR3 is TGCGCCAGCAGCCAAGGACTCTTGGACAGGGATAACAACTATGGCTACACCTTC. It encodes CASSQGLLDRDNNYGYTF.

The table lists this clonotype with many counts. V and J are TRBV7-9 and TRBJ2-3; D uncertain. The germline V gene encodes CDR1 SEHNR and CDR2 FQNEAQ (reference sequence). V was clipped by 5 bases and J by 1 base, with 7 bases between them. The CDR3 length is 13 residues. CDR3 coding DNA: TGTGCCAGCAGCCCGGAAGGCACAGATACGCAGTATTTT. This encodes CASSPEGTDTQYF. Combining the CDR3 with reference TRBV7-9 and TRBJ2-3 gives the whole variable domain DTGVSQNPRHKITKRGQNVTFRCDPISEHNRLYWYRQTLGQGPEFLTYFQNEAQLEKSRLLSDRFSAERPKGSFSTLEIQRTEQGDSAMYLCASSPEGTDTQYFGPGTRLTVL.

This clonotype was observed at least ten times. The chain combines TRBV6-5 with TRBJ2-1; D is uncertain. V lost 2 bases and J lost 6, with 20 bases in between. The germline V gene has CDR1 MNHEY and CDR2 SVGAGI. This CDR3 contains 17 residues. CDR3 sequence (DNA): TGTGCCAGCAGTTACCCCGGGTTGGGGATCGGGTCCAATGAGCAGTTCTTC. Amino acids: CASSYPGLGIGSNEQFF.

This clonotype was counted ten times or more. This chain connects TRBV7-8 to TRBJ1-5; possibly TRBD1 for D (6 bases). V lost 5 bases to trimming and J lost 7 bases, with 18 bases between them. The length of the CDR3 is 15 residues. Germline V lookup: CDR1 SGHVS, CDR2 FQNEAQ. This CDR3 reads CASSPAGAGEQPQHF. For the CDR3, the DNA is TGTGCCAGCAGCCCCGCGGGGGCGGGGGAGCAGCCCCAGCATTTT. The whole variable domain, remainder taken from reference TRBV7-8 and TRBJ1-5, is GAGVSQSPRYKVAKRGQDVALRCDPISGHVSLFWYQQALGQGPEFLTYFQNEAQLDKSGLPSDRFFAERPEGSVSTLKIQRTQQEDSAVYLCASSPAGAGEQPQHFGDGTRLSIL.

The sample holds many counts of this clonotype. The rearrangement links TRBV7-2 to TRBJ2-3, with 7 positions matching TRBD2. V gave up 5 bases and J gave up 7 bases; unmatched junction bases: 6. The CDR3 is 13 amino acids. Germline V gene sequence: CDR1 SGHTA, CDR2 FQGNSA. The DNA of the CDR3 is TGTGCCAGCAGCACCCGGACTAGGAATACGCAGTATTTT. Protein: CASSTRTRNTQYF.

This clonotype has at least ten counts. The rearrangement links TRBV7-2 to TRBJ2-1; tentatively, D is TRBD1 (6 bases). The germline gives CDR1 SGHTA, CDR2 FQGNSA. The V end was cut by 4 bases, the J end by 9 bases, with 10 bases between. The CDR3 totals 12 residues. As DNA, the CDR3 is TGTGCCAGCAGCTCACAGGGCATTGAGCAGTTCTTC. It is translated as CASSSQGIEQFF.

This clonotype was picked up many times. The chain recombines TRBV20-1 with TRBJ1-6; D remains ambiguous. From germline, CDR1 is DFQATT and CDR2 SNEGSKA (reference sequence). Trimming took 2 bases from V and 10 from J, leaving 12 bases between them. The CDR3 consists of 13 residues. CDR3 protein: CSARTHSISPLHF. CDR3 in DNA: TGCAGTGCTAGAACCCACTCAATCTCACCCCTCCACTTT.

This clonotype was recorded at least ten times. The chain couples TRBV7-8 to TRBJ1-5, with D hard to call. Per germline, CDR1 SGHVS and CDR2 FQNEAQ. V lost 3 bases, J lost 3 bases, and 12 bases lay in between. The CDR3 spans 15 residues. This CDR3 is CASSFRRAANQPQHF. CDR3 DNA: TGTGCCAGCAGCTTCAGAAGGGCCGCCAATCAGCCCCAGCATTTT.

This clonotype has more than one count but fewer than ten. The rearrangement links TRBV20-1 to TRBJ2-3; no firm D call. Germline-derived CDR1 and CDR2 are DFQATT and SNEGSKA (reference sequence). The CDR3 runs 14 residues. Trimming cost V 0 bases and J 1 base, with 8 bases left between them. The CDR3 sequence: CSARDGLGTDTQYF. The CDR3 region has the DNA TGCAGTGCTAGAGATGGGCTAGGCACAGATACGCAGTATTTT.

This clonotype has ten or more counts. The J gene is TRBJ2-5, the V gene TRBV4-2; TRBD2 might be the D (6 bases). The length of the CDR3 is 16 residues. The V and J ends lost 4 bases and 2 bases respectively, with 17 bases between them. Germline assignment: CDR1 LGHNA and CDR2 YNFKEQ. The CDR3 here is CASSLSSRDWQETQYF. Written as DNA, the CDR3 is TGTGCCAGCAGCCTTTCCTCAAGGGACTGGCAAGAGACCCAGTACTTC.

This clonotype was seen at least ten times. V is TRBV21-1 and J is TRBJ2-1; the table assigns TRBD2, which was not confirmed against the DNA. TRBV21-1 constitutes a pseudogene. The CDR3 extends over 9 amino acids. The CDR3 bases are TGTGCCGGGGAATGGGAGCGGGGGTTC. It translates to CAGEWERGF.

This clonotype occurred many times. The gene calls are TRBV7-8 and TRBJ2-2, with TRBD1 matching 9 bases. The germline V gene has CDR1 SGHVS and CDR2 FQNEAQ. The CDR3 has 18 residues. Losses at the gene ends were 2 bases for V and 1 base for J; bases not matched to a gene: 8. Written as DNA, the CDR3 is TGTGCCAGCAGCTTACCCCGGACAGGGGCAGAGAACACCGGGGAGCTGTTTTTT. This gives the protein CASSLPRTGAENTGELFF.

This clonotype was detected ten times or more. The V and J genes are TRBV7-9 and TRBJ2-7, with D maybe TRBD1 (6 bases). Germline values: CDR1 SEHNR, CDR2 FQNEAQ (reference sequence). V was trimmed by 4 bases and J by 5 bases, leaving 18 bases between them. There are 15 residues in the CDR3. The CDR3 loop reads CASSSTIQGNHEQYF. In DNA form, the CDR3 reads TGTGCCAGCAGCTCCACCATACAGGGTAACCACGAGCAGTACTTC. Full variable domain (outside the CDR3, taken from reference TRBV7-9 and TRBJ2-7): DTGVSQNPRHKITKRGQNVTFRCDPISEHNRLYWYRQTLGQGPEFLTYFQNEAQLEKSRLLSDRFSAERPKGSFSTLEIQRTEQGDSAMYLCASSSTIQGNHEQYFGPGTRLTVT.

This clonotype has at least ten counts. This rearrangement joins TRBV19 to TRBJ2-3, with D perhaps TRBD2 (6 bases). V was cut by 4 bases and J by 5 bases, with 22 bases left in between. Germline CDR1 reads LNHDA; CDR2 reads SQIVND (reference sequence). CDR3 size: 17 residues. The CDR3 reads CASSRAGMGLGGDTQYF. The CDR3 DNA sequence: TGTGCCAGTAGTAGAGCTGGGATGGGCCTCGGGGGAGATACGCAGTATTTT.

There are many counts of this clonotype. The genes are TRBV20-1 and TRBJ1-6, with D unresolved. The CDR3 sequence is 16 residues long. CDR1 and CDR2 (germline): DFQATT, SNEGSKA (reference sequence). Trimming pared 0 bases from V and 0 bases from J, leaving 9 bases between. The CDR3 sequence: CSARDGRSSYNSPLHF. The CDR3 DNA reads as TGCAGTGCTAGAGATGGCAGGAGCTCCTATAATTCACCCCTCCACTTT.

This clonotype was seen a few times. V gene TRBV18 combines with J gene TRBJ2-3, with 8 positions matching TRBD1. V lost 3 bases to trimming and J lost 4 bases; unmatched junction nucleotides: 9. Per germline, CDR1 KGHSH and CDR2 LQKENI. CDR3 length: 16 residues. The CDR3 is CASSPIRTGSPDTQYF. The DNA for the CDR3 is TGTGCCAGCTCACCTATCCGGACAGGGTCTCCAGATACGCAGTATTTT.

This clonotype has only a few counts. The chain joins TRBV13 to TRBJ2-5, with D perhaps assigned TRBD1 or TRBD2 (5 bases each). Trimming took 3 bases from V and 0 from J, leaving 14 bases between them. Germline V gene data show CDR1 as PRHDT and CDR2 as FYEKMQ (reference sequence). The CDR3 totals 16 residues. CDR3 in DNA: TGTGCCAGCAGCTTGGGGGTCCACAGGTACCAAGAGACCCAGTACTTC. Translation: CASSLGVHRYQETQYF.

At least ten counts were recorded for this clonotype. The chain combines TRBV7-9 with TRBJ2-4; D possibly corresponds to TRBD1 (6 bases). CDR1 and CDR2 (germline): SEHNR, FQNEAQ (reference sequence). This CDR3 comprises 16 residues. V lost 5 bases and J lost 5, with 19 bases in between. The CDR3 DNA reads as TGTGCCAGCAGCCCCTCAAGAGCCAGGGGCCAAAACATTCAGTACTTC. Amino acid sequence: CASSPSRARGQNIQYF.

Many counts were recorded for this clonotype. This chain uses TRBV3-1 with TRBJ2-2; the match to TRBD1 covers 9 bases. The CDR3 runs to 19 residues. V lost 0 bases, J lost 3 bases, and 11 bases stayed unmatched. Germline CDR1 LGHDT, CDR2 YNNKEL (reference sequence). CDR3 in DNA: TGTGCCAGCAGCCAAGATTCCAGAATCGGGGACAGGGACACCGGGGAGCTGTTTTTT. Its translation: CASSQDSRIGDRDTGELFF.

This clonotype has at least ten counts. This chain links TRBV5-1 with TRBJ2-1; D remains unclear. Germline CDR1 reads SGHRS; CDR2 reads YFSETQ. Trimming removed 0 bases from V and 0 bases from J, with 16 bases in between. The CDR3 totals 18 residues. The CDR3, as DNA: TGCGCCAGCAGCTTGGCCAAAGGGCTCCAGAGCTCCTACAATGAGCAGTTCTTC. Protein sequence: CASSLAKGLQSSYNEQFF.

This clonotype was picked up many times. The rearrangement joins TRBV7-2 to TRBJ1-1; D ambiguous. V lost 3 bases and J 3 bases, leaving 8 bases between the germline ends. Germline CDR1 and CDR2: SGHTA and FQGNSA. The CDR3 sequence is 13 residues long. CDR3 region: CASSLGYHTEAFF. The CDR3 nucleotides read TGTGCCAGCAGCTTGGGCTACCACACTGAAGCTTTCTTT.